What follows are 12 T cell receptor beta chains derived from one specimen sequenced in a study of Graves' ophthalmopathy and Graves' hyperthyroidism. The study amplified TCR beta CDR3 regions using RNA transcripts. Following a first-round RT-PCR that used HTBI primers, a second-round multiplex PCR was carried out. TCRdb re-derived calls from the multiplex PCR reads in MiXCR, one entry per CDR3 protein. The repertoire holds about 740,000 distinct CDR3 sequences, 35% to 50% seen once, with around 40% in the top ten. Sequencing was performed on peripheral blood. The receptor source for this set is an adult man with Graves' ophthalmopathy.

The chain is built from TRBV9 and TRBJ2-2; D call uncertain. Germline V gene sequence: CDR1 SGDLS, CDR2 YYNGEE. The CDR3 runs 14 residues. Trimming removed 0 bases at V and 7 bases at J, with 10 bases between. CDR3 sequence (DNA): TGTGCCAGCAGCGTAGTGGGTTGGGGCGGGGAGCTGTTTTTT. It translates to CASSVVGWGGELFF.

This clonotype was seen repeatedly, ten times or more. The chain carries TRBV2 and TRBJ1-6; D remains ambiguous. The V and J ends lost 5 bases and 3 bases respectively, with 8 bases between them. CDR1 is SNHLY, CDR2 FYNNEI, per germline. CDR3 length: 14 residues. DNA for the CDR3: TGTGCCAGCAGTACAGAGAGCTATAATTCACCCCTCCACTTT. This sequence encodes CASSTESYNSPLHF.

J is TRBJ1-3 and V is TRBV5-4, with TRBD1 matching over 9 bases. Germline CDR1 and CDR2: SGHNT and YYREEE (reference sequence). The CDR3 covers 15 residues. The J segment lost 4 bases and the V segment lost 4 bases, leaving 6 bases of the junction unmatched. CDR3 sequence: CASSGGQGPGNTIYF. CDR3 nucleotides: TGTGCCAGCAGCGGCGGACAGGGGCCAGGAAACACCATATATTTT.

The gene calls are TRBV28 and TRBJ1-2; D remains unclear. The CDR3 loop spans 13 amino acids. In germline, CDR1 is MDHEN, CDR2 SYDVKM. Trimming stripped 7 bases from V and 1 base from J, with 10 bases between. This CDR3 reads CASMREFNYGYTF. The CDR3 DNA sequence: TGTGCCAGCATGAGGGAATTTAACTATGGCTACACCTTC.

The chain carries TRBV7-9 and TRBJ1-3, with no clear D. The CDR3 has 16 residues. With 4 bases removed from V and 3 bases from J, the gap between germline ends came to 16 bases. Per germline, CDR1 SEHNR and CDR2 FQNEAQ (reference sequence). The CDR3 loop reads CASSSSEGDGGNTIYF. CDR3 in DNA: TGTGCCAGCAGCTCCTCCGAGGGTGACGGTGGAAACACCATATATTTT.

To note about this clonotype: This may stem from a read error, because a much larger clone lies one nucleotide away. The chain carries TRBV7-8 and TRBJ1-3; a weak D match, TRBD1 (5 bases). The CDR3 contains 17 residues. The V end lost 1 base, the J end lost 4 bases, and 17 bases lay between the germline ends. CDR1 is SGHVS, CDR2 FQNEAQ, per germline. CDR3 region: CASSLEREDNRGNTIYF. The CDR3 coding sequence is TGTGCCAGCAGCTTAGAGAGGGAGGACAACCGAGGAAACACCATATATTTT.

This clonotype was found many times. The CDR3 loop reads CSAEGDPQHF. CDR3 DNA: TGCAGTGCGGAGGGGGATCCCCAGCATTTT. This chain connects TRBV20-1 to TRBJ1-5, with TRBD1 as a possible D gene (6 bases). The V end was cut by 6 bases, the J end by 10 bases, with 10 bases between. This CDR3 region has 10 residues. Germline V gives CDR1 DFQATT, CDR2 SNEGSKA (reference sequence).

The chain couples TRBV20-1 to TRBJ2-1, with TRBD2 matching 8 bases. The CDR3 extends over 14 amino acids. J was trimmed by 0 bases and V by 4 bases; bases with no gene match: 2. Germline-derived CDR1 and CDR2 are DFQATT and SNEGSKA (reference sequence). The CDR3 protein is CSANLAGSYNEQFF. CDR3 in DNA: TGCAGTGCTAACCTAGCGGGCTCCTACAATGAGCAGTTCTTC.

This sequence joins TRBV5-4 and TRBJ1-2; 10 bases map to TRBD1. This CDR3 contains 12 residues. V was clipped by 4 bases and J by 13 bases; unmatched bases: 7. The germline V gene has CDR1 SGHNT and CDR2 YYREEE (reference sequence). The CDR3 region is CASSTRDRGSTF. CDR3 sequence (DNA): TGTGCCAGCAGCACCCGGGACAGGGGAAGCACCTTC.

This clonotype was counted a few times. This sequence joins TRBV25-1 and TRBJ2-2, with D possibly being TRBD1 (5 bases). V dropped 8 bases and J dropped 1 base, with 8 bases sitting between them. Germline values: CDR1 MGHDK, CDR2 SYGVNS. The CDR3 consists of 13 residues. The CDR3 DNA sequence: TGTGCCAGCGCCGACAGGAACACCGGGGAGCTGTTTTTT. Translation: CASADRNTGELFF.

The sample holds many counts of this clonotype. This chain joins TRBV15 and TRBJ1-4; D perhaps matches TRBD1 (5 bases). This CDR3 contains 14 residues. Trimming cost V 5 bases and J 1 base, with 8 bases left between them. Germline CDR1 LNHNV, CDR2 YYDKDF (reference sequence). The CDR3 region has the DNA TGTGCCACCAGCGAGACAGTAACTAATGAAAAACTGTTTTTT. Translation: CATSETVTNEKLFF.

This clonotype was observed many times. The V and J genes are TRBV29-1 and TRBJ1-2; D gene uncertain. Looked up from germline, CDR1 is SQVTM and CDR2 is ANQGSEA. Between the trimmed V and J ends, which lost 6 bases and 5 bases, there was a span of 13 bases. CDR3 length equals 12 residues. The CDR3, as DNA: TGCAGCGTCCGGAAGACGGAATATGGCTACACCTTC. Translating it yields CSVRKTEYGYTF.